Shown below are 13 T cell receptor beta chains from a single sample sequenced in a study of neurological immune-mediated disorders. TCRdb reprocessed the 5' RACE reads via MiXCR and lists one record per CDR3 protein. The sample holds 20,000 to 30,000 distinct CDR3 sequences; about an eighth are singletons and the top ten take around 13%. Source material: PBMCs. The receptors originated from a woman aged 60-70 years with HTLV-1-associated myelopathy (HAM/TSP).

This clonotype has at least ten counts. V gene TRBV6-1 combines with J gene TRBJ2-1; D remains unclear. The CDR3 length is 13 residues. V dropped 7 bases and J dropped 8 bases, with 15 bases sitting between them. CDR1 is MNHNS, CDR2 SASEGT, per germline. The CDR3 loop reads CASMAPVSDEQFF. In nucleotides, the CDR3 is TGTGCCAGCATGGCCCCAGTGAGTGATGAGCAGTTCTTC.

This clonotype was counted ten times or more. The chain joins TRBV6-5 to TRBJ1-2, with TRBD1 matching 8 bases. After removal of 0 bases from V and 4 bases from J, the junction contained 4 bases not matched to a gene. CDR3 length: 15 amino acids. Germline V gene data show CDR1 as MNHEY and CDR2 as SVGAGI. The CDR3 DNA is TGTGCCAGCAGTTACTCAGACAGGGGTACCTATGGCTACACCTTC. It translates to CASSYSDRGTYGYTF.

The sample holds many counts of this clonotype. This chain joins TRBV14 and TRBJ2-3; 15 nucleotides agree with TRBD2. Germline CDR1 SGHDN, CDR2 FVKESK. This CDR3 spans 16 amino acids. With V trimmed by 5 bases and J by 4 bases, 4 bases remained unmatched. CDR3 nucleotide sequence: TGTGCCAGCAGCTCGGGACTAGCGGGAGGTGCAGATACGCAGTATTTT. Translating gives CASSSGLAGGADTQYF.

This clonotype was counted many times. The chain has TRBV5-1 and TRBJ1-1; no clear D. This CDR3 contains 12 residues. V was clipped by 4 bases and J by 6 bases, with 10 bases between them. Germline CDR1 and CDR2: SGHRS and YFSETQ. Written as DNA, the CDR3 is TGCGCCAGCAGCCCCCTCGGGGCTGAAGCTTTCTTT. This translates into CASSPLGAEAFF. Complete variable domain (other parts from reference TRBV5-1 and TRBJ1-1): KAGVTQTPRYLIKTRGQQVTLSCSPISGHRSVSWYQQTPGQGLQFLFEYFSETQRNKGNFPGRFSGRQFSNSRSEMNVSTLELGDSALYLCASSPLGAEAFFGQGTRLTVV.

By proportion, this clonotype is medium-sized (0.01 to 0.1%). The V and J genes are TRBV20-1 and TRBJ2-1; possibly TRBD2 for D (7 bases). Trimming cost V 5 bases and J 0 bases, with 14 bases left between them. This CDR3 comprises 15 residues. Germline CDR1 and CDR2: DFQATT and SNEGSKA (reference sequence). Here the CDR3 DNA reads TGCAGTGCTGGGAGGGGGGCCAGCTCCTACAATGAGCAGTTCTTC. It is translated as CSAGRGASSYNEQFF.

The chain joins TRBV11-2 to TRBJ1-2, with unresolved D. The CDR3 is 15 amino acids. Germline CDR1 is SGHAT and CDR2 is FQNNGV. V lost 2 bases and J lost 7, with 17 bases in between. CDR3: CASSLFPGSWGGYTF. The CDR3 DNA reads TGTGCCAGCAGCTTATTTCCCGGGTCCTGGGGTGGCTACACCTTC.

Ten or more counts support this clonotype. J is TRBJ1-1 and V is TRBV7-9; TRBD1 matches 10 bases. V shed 3 bases, J shed 3 bases, and the junction held 4 bases outside the gene matches. The CDR3 is 15 residues long. The germline CDR1 and CDR2 sequences are SEHNR and FQNEAQ (reference sequence). The CDR3 DNA follows: TGTGCCAGCAGCTTCCGACAGGGGGCCCACACTGAAGCTTTCTTT. Translation gives CASSFRQGAHTEAFF.

This clonotype has at least ten counts. The rearrangement links TRBV5-5 to TRBJ1-4; D is possibly TRBD1 (6 bases). V was cut by 1 base and J by 11 bases, with 12 bases left in between. The V gene's germline CDR1 is SGHKS and CDR2 YYEKEE (reference sequence). The CDR3 runs 13 residues. CDR3 region: CASSLNREGKLFF. The CDR3 DNA sequence: TGTGCCAGCAGCTTGAACAGGGAGGGGAAACTGTTTTTT.

The chain is built from TRBV7-8 and TRBJ2-2; 11 bases align to TRBD2. This CDR3 comprises 17 residues. V lost 7 bases to trimming and J lost 4 bases; unmatched junction nucleotides: 11. The germline gives CDR1 SGHVS, CDR2 FQNEAQ. CDR3: CASNTIGLAGLTGELFF. The CDR3, as DNA: TGTGCCAGCAACACGATTGGACTAGCGGGCCTCACCGGGGAGCTGTTTTTT.

This clonotype was counted ten times or more. The chain uses TRBV6-5 and TRBJ2-2, with D possibly being TRBD2 (5 bases). The V gene lost 2 bases and the J gene lost 5 bases, with 15 bases spanning the gap. Germline CDR1 reads MNHEY; CDR2 reads SVGAGI. The CDR3 totals 16 residues. CDR3 region: CASSYGPGVRTGELFF. The CDR3 DNA sequence: TGTGCCAGCAGTTACGGACCCGGGGTTCGTACCGGGGAGCTGTTTTTT.

This clonotype has at least ten counts. This chain connects TRBV7-2 to TRBJ2-2; TRBD2 matches at 12 bases. The CDR3 sequence is 15 residues long. The V gene's germline CDR1 is SGHTA and CDR2 FQGNSA. CDR3 sequence reads: CAGASGGGNTGELFF. The CDR3, as DNA: TGTGCGGGGGCTAGCGGGGGGGGTAACACCGGGGAGCTGTTTTTT.

The J gene is TRBJ1-1, the V gene TRBV7-2; the D gene is possibly TRBD1 (5 bases). CDR1 and CDR2 (germline): SGHTA, FQGNSA. CDR3 size: 11 residues. The CDR3 DNA is TGTGTCACCCATGGGGGGACTGAAGCTTTCTTT. Protein: CVTHGGTEAFF.

This sequence joins TRBV29-1 and TRBJ2-6, with a possible D match to TRBD1 (5 bases). The CDR3 extends over 16 amino acids. The germline CDR1 and CDR2 sequences are SQVTM and ANQGSEA. V was cut by 1 base and J by 7 bases, with 17 bases left in between. In DNA form, the CDR3 reads TGCAGCGTTGAAGGGTTACAGGCGAATGGAGCCAACGTCCTGACTTTC. As protein: CSVEGLQANGANVLTF.